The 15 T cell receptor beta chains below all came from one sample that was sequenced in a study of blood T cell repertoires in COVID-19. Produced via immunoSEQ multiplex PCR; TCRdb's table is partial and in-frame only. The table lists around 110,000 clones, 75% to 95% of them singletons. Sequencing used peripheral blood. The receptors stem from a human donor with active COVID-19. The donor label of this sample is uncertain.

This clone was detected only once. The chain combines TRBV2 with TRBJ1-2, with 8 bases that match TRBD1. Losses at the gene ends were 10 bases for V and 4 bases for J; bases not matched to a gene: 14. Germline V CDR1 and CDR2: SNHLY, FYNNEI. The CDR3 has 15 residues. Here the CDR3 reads CATTVGAGGSYGYTF. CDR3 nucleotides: TGTGCCACGACGGTCGGGGCAGGGGGCAGCTATGGCTACACCTTC.

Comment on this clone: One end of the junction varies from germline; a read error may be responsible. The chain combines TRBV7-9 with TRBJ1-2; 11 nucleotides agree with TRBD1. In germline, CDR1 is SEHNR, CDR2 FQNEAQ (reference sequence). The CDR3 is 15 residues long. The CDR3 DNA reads TGTGCCAGCAGCTTAGTTCCGGACAGGGGGCTGGACGCTCTCTTC. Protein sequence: CASSLVPDRGLDALF.

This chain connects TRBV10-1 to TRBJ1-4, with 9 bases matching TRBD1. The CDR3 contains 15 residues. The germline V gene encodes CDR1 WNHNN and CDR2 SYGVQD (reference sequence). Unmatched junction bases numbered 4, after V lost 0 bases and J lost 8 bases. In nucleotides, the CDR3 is TGCGCCAGCAGTGAGTCGGGACAGGGTGACGAAAAACTGTTTTTT. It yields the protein CASSESGQGDEKLFF.

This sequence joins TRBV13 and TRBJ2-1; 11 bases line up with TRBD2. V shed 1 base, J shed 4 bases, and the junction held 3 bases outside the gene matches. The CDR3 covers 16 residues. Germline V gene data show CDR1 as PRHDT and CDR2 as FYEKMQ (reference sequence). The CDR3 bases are TGTGCCAGCAGCTTAGCTCTAGCGGGGGGTTACAATGAGCAGTTCTTC. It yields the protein CASSLALAGGYNEQFF.

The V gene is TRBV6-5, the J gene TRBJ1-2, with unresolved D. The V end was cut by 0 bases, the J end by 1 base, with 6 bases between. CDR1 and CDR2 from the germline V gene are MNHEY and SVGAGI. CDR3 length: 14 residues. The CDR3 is CASSYSRDNYGYTF. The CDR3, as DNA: TGTGCCAGCAGTTACTCTCGGGATAACTATGGCTACACCTTC.

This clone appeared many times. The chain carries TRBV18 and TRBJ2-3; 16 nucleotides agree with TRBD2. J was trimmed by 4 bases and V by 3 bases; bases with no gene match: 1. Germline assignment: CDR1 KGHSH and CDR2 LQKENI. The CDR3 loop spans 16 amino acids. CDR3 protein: CASSPGLAGGPDTQYF. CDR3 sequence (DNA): TGTGCCAGCTCACCGGGACTAGCGGGGGGGCCAGATACGCAGTATTTT.

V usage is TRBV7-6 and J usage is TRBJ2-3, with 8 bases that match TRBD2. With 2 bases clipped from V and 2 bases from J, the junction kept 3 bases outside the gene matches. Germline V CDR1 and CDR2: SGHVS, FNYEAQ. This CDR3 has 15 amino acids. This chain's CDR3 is CASSLTSGFTDTQYF. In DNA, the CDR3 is TGTGCCAGCAGCTTAACTAGCGGTTTCACAGATACGCAGTATTTT.

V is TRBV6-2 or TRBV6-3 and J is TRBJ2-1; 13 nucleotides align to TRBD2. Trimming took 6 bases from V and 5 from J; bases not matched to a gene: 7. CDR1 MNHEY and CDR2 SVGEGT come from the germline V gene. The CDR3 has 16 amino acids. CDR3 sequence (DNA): TGTGCCAGCAGCGAGCCAGGACTAGCGGGGGACAATGAGCAGTTCTTC. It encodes CASSEPGLAGDNEQFF.

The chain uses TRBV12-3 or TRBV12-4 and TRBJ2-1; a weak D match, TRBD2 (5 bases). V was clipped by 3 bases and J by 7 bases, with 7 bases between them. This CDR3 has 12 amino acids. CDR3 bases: TGTGCCAGCAGTTTCGGGAAAAATGAGCAGTTCTTC. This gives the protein CASSFGKNEQFF.

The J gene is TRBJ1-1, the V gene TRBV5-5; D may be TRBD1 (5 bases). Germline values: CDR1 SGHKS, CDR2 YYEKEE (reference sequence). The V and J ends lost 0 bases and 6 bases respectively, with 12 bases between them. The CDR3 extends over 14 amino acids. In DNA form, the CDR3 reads TGTGCCAGCAGCTTGGGGTGGGGCGGACCTGAAGCTTTCTTT. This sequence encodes CASSLGWGGPEAFF.

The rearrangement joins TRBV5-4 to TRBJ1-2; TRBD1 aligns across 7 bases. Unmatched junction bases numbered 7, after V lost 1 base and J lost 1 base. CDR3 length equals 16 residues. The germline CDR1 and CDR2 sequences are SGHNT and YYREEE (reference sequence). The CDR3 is CASSLSPRQGNYGYTF. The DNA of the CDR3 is TGTGCCAGCAGCTTGAGTCCCCGACAGGGTAACTATGGCTACACCTTC. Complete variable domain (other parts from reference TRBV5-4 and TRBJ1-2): ETGVTQSPTHLIKTRGQQVTLRCSSQSGHNTVSWYQQALGQGPQFIFQYYREEENGRGNFPPRFSGLQFPNYSSELNVNALELDDSALYLCASSLSPRQGNYGYTFGSGTRLTVV.

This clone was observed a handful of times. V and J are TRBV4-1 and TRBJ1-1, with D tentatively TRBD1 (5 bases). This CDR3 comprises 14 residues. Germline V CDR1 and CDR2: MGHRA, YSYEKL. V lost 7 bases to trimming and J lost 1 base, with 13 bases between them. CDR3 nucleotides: TGCGCCAGCATCGGCAGGACACGGAACACTGAAGCTTTCTTT. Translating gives CASIGRTRNTEAFF.

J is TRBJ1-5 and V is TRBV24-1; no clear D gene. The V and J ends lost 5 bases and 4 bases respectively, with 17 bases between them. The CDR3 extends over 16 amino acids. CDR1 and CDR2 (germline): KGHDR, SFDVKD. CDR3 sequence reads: CATSGGPRRANQPQHF. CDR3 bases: TGTGCCACCAGTGGTGGACCCCGGAGGGCAAATCAGCCCCAGCATTTT.

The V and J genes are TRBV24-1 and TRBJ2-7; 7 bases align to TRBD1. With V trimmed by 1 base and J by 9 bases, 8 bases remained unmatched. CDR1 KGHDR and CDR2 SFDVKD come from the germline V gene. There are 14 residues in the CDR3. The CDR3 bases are TGTGCCACCAGTGATTTTCAAGCGCGGACAGGGCAGTACTTC. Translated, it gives CATSDFQARTGQYF.

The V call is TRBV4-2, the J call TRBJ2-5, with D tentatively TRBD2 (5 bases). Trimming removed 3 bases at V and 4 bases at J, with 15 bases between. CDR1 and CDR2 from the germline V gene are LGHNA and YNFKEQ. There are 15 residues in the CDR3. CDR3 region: CASSQETSIGETQYF. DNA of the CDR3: TGTGCCAGCAGCCAGGAAACTAGTATTGGAGAGACCCAGTACTTC.